This TCR beta chain emerged from a study of human T cells and chemical hapten exposure. Overall study: Per-sample TCR yield variability stemmed mainly from small pooled library volume differences.

Each CDR3 protein is one row after TCRdb ran MiXCR on the RACE reads. Seen here are some 70,000 distinct CDR3 sequences, approximately 11% observed once, and the top ten hold 5.2%. As for time point: pre-sensitization, week 0. As to treatment: therapeutic diphenylcyclopropenone sensitization with weekly scalp DPC. The sample holds a few counts of this clonotype. CDR3 length: 14 amino acids. Germline CDR1 SGHTA, CDR2 FQGNSA. V was cut by 2 bases and J by 1 base, with 8 bases left in between. The TCR originated in a woman aged 45-65 years with alopecia areata. Some clones in this sample may be carry-over from other donors' samples. This chain connects TRBV7-2 to TRBJ2-5; D tentatively fits TRBD1 or TRBD2 (5 bases each). This specimen was whole blood, taken in connection with sensitization to the hapten diphenylcyclopropenone (DPC). CDR3 sequence reads: CASSLSGAQETQYF. Written as DNA, the CDR3 is TGTGCCAGCAGCTTATCCGGGGCCCAAGAGACCCAGTACTTC.